These 18 T cell receptor beta chains were all obtained from the same sample, sequenced in a study of CD8 T cells in ankylosing spondylitis. TCRdb re-called the 5' RACE reads with MiXCR, one entry per CDR3 protein. The sample has 150,000 to 200,000 distinct CDR3 sequences, under 14% seen once. Sequencing was performed on blood, either unsorted or a sorted T cell fraction (not recorded which). These TCRs come from a male donor with ankylosing spondylitis or in good health (not recorded which).

In its sample, this clonotype was seen many times. This sequence joins TRBV29-1 and TRBJ2-3; 10 nucleotides line up with TRBD2. Germline V gene data show CDR1 as SQVTM and CDR2 as ANQGSEA. With 4 bases clipped from V and 3 bases from J, the junction kept 7 bases outside the gene matches. The length of the CDR3 is 15 residues. The DNA of the CDR3 is TGCAGCGTTGGTGGAAGCGGGAGGGCGACAGATACGCAGTATTTT. Encoded protein: CSVGGSGRATDTQYF.

Ten or more counts support this clonotype. The chain recombines TRBV10-3 with TRBJ1-2, with D possibly TRBD1 on 5 matching bases. CDR1 is ENHRY, CDR2 SYGVKD, per germline. The CDR3 length is 15 residues. Trimming removed 10 bases at V and 0 bases at J, with 18 bases between. CDR3 protein: CATRSGGGTNYGYTF. The DNA for the CDR3 is TGTGCCACCCGCTCGGGGGGTGGCACTAACTATGGCTACACCTTC.

This clonotype was picked up many times. The V call is TRBV5-6, the J call TRBJ2-1; D gene uncertain. Germline V gives CDR1 SGHDT, CDR2 YYEEEE. Trimming stripped 4 bases from V and 2 bases from J, with 4 bases between. The CDR3 sequence is 12 residues long. The CDR3 loop reads CASSRTYNEQFF. The CDR3 DNA follows: TGTGCCAGCAGCCGTACCTACAATGAGCAGTTCTTC.

This clonotype was counted many times. V usage is TRBV27 and J usage is TRBJ1-2, with unresolved D. The CDR3 length is 15 residues. Germline V gene sequence: CDR1 MNHEY, CDR2 SMNVEV (reference sequence). V lost 5 bases, J lost 4 bases, and 17 bases lay in between. The CDR3 sequence: CASSVGPGVIYGYTF. The CDR3 nucleotides read TGTGCCAGCAGTGTCGGACCCGGAGTGATCTATGGCTACACCTTC.

Comment on this clonotype: A read error may be the cause here, since a much bigger clone is one base away. CDR3 sequence: CASSREGAGSYEQYF. The CDR3 region has the DNA TGTGCCAGCAGCCGGGAGGGTGCAGGCTCCTACGAGCAGTACTTC. V and J are TRBV12-3 or TRBV12-4 and TRBJ2-7, with 8 positions matching TRBD2. This CDR3 has 15 residues. V dropped 6 bases and J dropped 0; count of bases not matched to a gene: 7.

The chain recombines TRBV29-1 with TRBJ1-1; D is unclear. V shed 1 base and J shed 10 bases, with 7 bases lying between them. CDR1 and CDR2 from the germline V gene are SQVTM and ANQGSEA. CDR3 length: 10 amino acids. CDR3 protein: CSVEVGLAFF. CDR3 DNA: TGCAGCGTTGAAGTGGGGTTAGCTTTCTTT.

This clonotype came up many times. The chain couples TRBV5-1 to TRBJ1-2; 7 bases align to TRBD1. There are 14 residues in the CDR3. In germline, CDR1 is SGHRS, CDR2 YFSETQ. V was clipped by 4 bases and J by 8 bases; unmatched bases: 11. DNA for the CDR3: TGCGCCAGCAGCGTTACCGGGACAGAAGGGGGCTACACCTTC. It codes for CASSVTGTEGGYTF.

The genes are TRBV7-9 and TRBJ2-5, with a tentative D call TRBD2 (6 bases). V was clipped by 7 bases and J by 4 bases, with 16 bases between them. The CDR3 contains 14 residues. CDR1 is SEHNR and CDR2 is FQNEAQ in the germline V gene (reference sequence). The CDR3 protein is CASKEGPRGETQYF. The DNA for the CDR3 is TGTGCCAGCAAGGAGGGACCTAGGGGAGAGACCCAGTACTTC.

This clonotype was counted at least ten times. The chain recombines TRBV27 with TRBJ2-1; D may match TRBD1 or TRBD2 (6 bases each). Germline V gene data show CDR1 as MNHEY and CDR2 as SMNVEV (reference sequence). The CDR3 sequence is 19 residues long. The V end was cut by 3 bases, the J end by 6 bases, with 27 bases between. CDR3 region: CASSFLDHEGGYLGNEQFF. The CDR3 nucleotides are TGTGCCAGCAGTTTTCTAGATCATGAGGGGGGTTACTTGGGCAATGAGCAGTTCTTC.

The CDR3 DNA reads TGCGCCAGCAGCCAAGATGGTGGGCAGGGGGCCAATGAGCAGTTCTTC. Its protein product is CASSQDGGQGANEQFF. The chain recombines TRBV4-3 with TRBJ2-1, with 8 bases that match TRBD1. CDR1 and CDR2 (germline): LGHNA, YSLEER. Germline trimming cut 0 bases from V and 6 bases from J; bases unmatched to any gene: 7. The CDR3 contains 16 residues.

There are a few counts of this clonotype. The chain is built from TRBV4-3 and TRBJ2-5; D is perhaps TRBD1 (6 bases). The CDR3 extends over 15 amino acids. CDR1 and CDR2 from the germline V gene are LGHNA and YSLEER. Trimming left V 2 bases short and J 1 base short, with 11 bases between. CDR3 sequence (DNA): TGCGCCAGCAGCCAAACACAGGGTACCCAAGAGACCCAGTACTTC. Translating gives CASSQTQGTQETQYF.

This clonotype came up many times. V and J are TRBV29-1 and TRBJ2-3, with TRBD1 identical over 10 bases. The CDR3 spans 16 residues. The junction had 11 bases not matched to a gene; V was cut back by 5 bases and J by 3 bases. Germline assignment: CDR1 SQVTM and CDR2 ANQGSEA. Here the CDR3 reads CSVWGRRDRGTDTQYF. In nucleotides, the CDR3 is TGCAGCGTTTGGGGAAGGCGGGACAGGGGAACAGATACGCAGTATTTT.

This clonotype came up many times. This chain joins TRBV27 and TRBJ2-7; 8 bases are shared with TRBD2. CDR1 is MNHEY and CDR2 is SMNVEV in the germline V gene (reference sequence). This CDR3 has 16 amino acids. The V gene end was trimmed by 6 bases and the J gene end by 1 base; junction bases not matched to a gene: 11. CDR3 protein: CASSFFGVAGSYEQYF. In nucleotides, the CDR3 is TGTGCCAGCAGCTTCTTTGGGGTAGCGGGATCCTACGAGCAGTACTTC.

The CDR3 region is CASSPDREGIQYF. The CDR3 DNA reads TGTGCCAGCAGCCCCGACAGGGAAGGCATTCAGTACTTC. The genes are TRBV27 and TRBJ2-4; 7 bases match TRBD1. The CDR3 sequence is 13 residues long. Germline CDR1 MNHEY, CDR2 SMNVEV (reference sequence). Germline trimming cut 6 bases from V and 9 bases from J; bases unmatched to any gene: 8.

This clonotype has just a few counts. The rearrangement links TRBV20-1 to TRBJ2-1, with D perhaps matching TRBD1 (5 bases). The germline gives CDR1 DFQATT, CDR2 SNEGSKA (reference sequence). V shed 0 bases and J shed 4 bases, with 10 bases lying between them. This CDR3 has 14 residues. CDR3 in amino acids: CSARDQGPYNEQFF. CDR3 DNA: TGCAGTGCTAGAGATCAGGGTCCATACAATGAGCAGTTCTTC.

J is TRBJ2-7 and V is TRBV5-4; TRBD1 or TRBD2 may be the D gene (5 bases each). Between the trimmed V and J ends, which lost 0 bases and 0 bases, there was a span of 13 bases. The CDR3 contains 16 residues. CDR1 SGHNT and CDR2 YYREEE come from the germline V gene (reference sequence). In nucleotides, the CDR3 is TGTGCCAGCAGCTTGGGGGGGACCTTAGACTCCTACGAGCAGTACTTC. Protein sequence: CASSLGGTLDSYEQYF.

In its sample, this clonotype was seen a few times. One end of the junction varies from germline; a read error may be responsible. V is TRBV11-2 and J is TRBJ1-2, with TRBD1 identical over 7 bases. The CDR3 is 13 residues long. Germline CDR1 reads SGHAT; CDR2 reads FQNNGV. DNA for the CDR3: TGTGCCAGTAGCTTAGAGGACAGGTCGCCCTACACCTTC. Residues: CASSLEDRSPYTF.

This clonotype was seen many times. The chain couples TRBV25-1 to TRBJ1-5; 9 nucleotides align to TRBD1. Germline loops: CDR1 MGHDK, CDR2 SYGVNS. The CDR3 spans 14 residues. V dropped 5 bases and J dropped 7; count of bases not matched to a gene: 6. CDR3 residues: CASSTQGARQPQHF. CDR3 sequence (DNA): TGTGCCAGCAGTACACAGGGGGCGAGGCAGCCCCAGCATTTT.